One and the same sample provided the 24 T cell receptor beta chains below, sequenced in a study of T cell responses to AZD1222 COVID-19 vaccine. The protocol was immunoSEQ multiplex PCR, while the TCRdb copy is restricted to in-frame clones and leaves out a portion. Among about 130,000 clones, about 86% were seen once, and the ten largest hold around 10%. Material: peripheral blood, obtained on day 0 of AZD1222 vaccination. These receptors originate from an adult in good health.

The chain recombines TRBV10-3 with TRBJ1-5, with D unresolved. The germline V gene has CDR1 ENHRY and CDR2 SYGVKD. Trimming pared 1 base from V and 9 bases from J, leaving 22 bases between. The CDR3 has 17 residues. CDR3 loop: CAISELGSGSGLRPQHF. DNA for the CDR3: TGTGCCATCAGTGAGTTAGGGTCTGGGTCTGGCCTTCGGCCCCAGCATTTT.

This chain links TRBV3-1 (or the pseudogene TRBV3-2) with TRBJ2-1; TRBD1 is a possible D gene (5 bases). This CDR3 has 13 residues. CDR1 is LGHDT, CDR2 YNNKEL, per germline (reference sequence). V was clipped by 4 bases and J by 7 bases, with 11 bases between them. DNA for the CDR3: TGTGCCAGCAGCCGCAACGGACAAAATGAGCAGTTCTTC. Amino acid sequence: CASSRNGQNEQFF.

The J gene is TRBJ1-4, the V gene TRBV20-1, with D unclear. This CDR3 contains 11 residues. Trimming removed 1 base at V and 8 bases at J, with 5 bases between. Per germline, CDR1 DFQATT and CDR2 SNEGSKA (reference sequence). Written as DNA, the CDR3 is TGCAGTGCTAGAGTAGGGGAAAAACTGTTTTTT. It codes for CSARVGEKLFF.

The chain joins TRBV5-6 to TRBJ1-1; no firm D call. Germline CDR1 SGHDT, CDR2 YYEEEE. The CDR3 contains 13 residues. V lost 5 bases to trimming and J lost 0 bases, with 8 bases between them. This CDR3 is CASRHQMNTEAFF. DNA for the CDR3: TGTGCCAGCAGGCATCAGATGAACACTGAAGCTTTCTTT.

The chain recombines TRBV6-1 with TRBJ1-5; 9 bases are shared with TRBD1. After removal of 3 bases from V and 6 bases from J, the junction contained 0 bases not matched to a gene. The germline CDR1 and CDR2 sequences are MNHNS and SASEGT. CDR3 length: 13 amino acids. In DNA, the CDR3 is TGTGCCAGCAGTGAGACAGGGGGTCAGCCCCAGCATTTT. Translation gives CASSETGGQPQHF.

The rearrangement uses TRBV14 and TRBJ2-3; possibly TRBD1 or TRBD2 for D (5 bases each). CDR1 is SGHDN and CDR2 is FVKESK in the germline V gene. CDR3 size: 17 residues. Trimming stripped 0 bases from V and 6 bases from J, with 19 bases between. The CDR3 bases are TGTGCCAGCAGCCAAGAGCAGGGAGCCGTGGTAATGGATACGCAGTATTTT. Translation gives CASSQEQGAVVMDTQYF.

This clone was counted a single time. The CDR3 here is CASSLSFGEKLFF. The CDR3 nucleotides read TGTGCCAGCAGCTTAAGTTTCGGAGAAAAACTGTTTTTT. This rearrangement joins TRBV7-3 to TRBJ1-4; no reliable D call. The ends were cut back, 1 base at V and 8 bases at J, with 8 bases in the middle. The germline CDR1 and CDR2 sequences are SGHTA and FQGTGA. The CDR3 extends over 13 amino acids.

The CDR3 loop is CASSLAAGQENYGYTF. In DNA form, the CDR3 reads TGTGCCAGCAGTTTGGCCGCGGGACAGGAAAACTATGGCTACACCTTC. This rearrangement joins TRBV28 to TRBJ1-2; 8 nucleotides match TRBD1. With V trimmed by 3 bases and J by 2 bases, 8 bases remained unmatched. The CDR3 consists of 16 residues. Germline loops: CDR1 MDHEN, CDR2 SYDVKM.

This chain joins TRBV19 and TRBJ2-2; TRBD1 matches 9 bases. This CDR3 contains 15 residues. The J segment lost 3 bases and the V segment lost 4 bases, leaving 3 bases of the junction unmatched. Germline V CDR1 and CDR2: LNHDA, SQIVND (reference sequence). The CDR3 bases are TGTGCCAGTAGTACAGGACAGGGGTACACCGGGGAGCTGTTTTTT. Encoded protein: CASSTGQGYTGELFF.

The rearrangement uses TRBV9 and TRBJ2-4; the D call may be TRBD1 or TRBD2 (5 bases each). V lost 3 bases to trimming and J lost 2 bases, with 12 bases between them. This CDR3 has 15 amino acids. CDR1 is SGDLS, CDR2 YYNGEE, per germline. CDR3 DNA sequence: TGTGCCAGCAGCGCGGGGCGGAGTACCAAAAACATTCAGTACTTC. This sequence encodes CASSAGRSTKNIQYF. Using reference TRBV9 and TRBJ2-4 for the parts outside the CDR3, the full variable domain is DSGVTQTPKHLITATGQRVTLRCSPRSGDLSVYWYQQSLDQGLQFLIQYYNGEERAKGNILERFSAQQFPDLHSELNLSSLELGDSALYFCASSAGRSTKNIQYFGAGTRLSVL.

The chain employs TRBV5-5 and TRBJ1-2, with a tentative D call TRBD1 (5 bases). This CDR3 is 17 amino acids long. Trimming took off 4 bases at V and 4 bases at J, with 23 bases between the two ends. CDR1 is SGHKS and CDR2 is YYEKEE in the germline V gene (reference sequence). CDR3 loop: CASSVDEDSTEFYGYTF. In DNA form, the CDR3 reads TGTGCCAGCAGCGTTGACGAAGACAGTACTGAATTCTATGGCTACACCTTC.

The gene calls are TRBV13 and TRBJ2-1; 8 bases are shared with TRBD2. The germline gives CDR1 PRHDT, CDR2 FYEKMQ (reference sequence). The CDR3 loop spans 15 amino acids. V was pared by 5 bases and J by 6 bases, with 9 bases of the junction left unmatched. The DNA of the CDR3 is TGTGCCAGCAGCCCCGGGAGGGGAACTCGCAATGAGCAGTTCTTC. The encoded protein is CASSPGRGTRNEQFF.

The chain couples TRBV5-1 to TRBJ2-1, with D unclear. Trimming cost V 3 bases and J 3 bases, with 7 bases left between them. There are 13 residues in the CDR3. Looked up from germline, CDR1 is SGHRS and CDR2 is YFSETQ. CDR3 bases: TGCGCCAGCAGCTATGGCGTCTACAATGAGCAGTTCTTC. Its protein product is CASSYGVYNEQFF.

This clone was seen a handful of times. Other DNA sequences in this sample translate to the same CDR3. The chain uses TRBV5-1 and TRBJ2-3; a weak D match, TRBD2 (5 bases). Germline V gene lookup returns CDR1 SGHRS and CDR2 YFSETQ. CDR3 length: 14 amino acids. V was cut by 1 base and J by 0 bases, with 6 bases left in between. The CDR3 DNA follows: TGCGCCAGCAGCTTGCGCGGGAGCACAGATACGCAGTATTTT. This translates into CASSLRGSTDTQYF. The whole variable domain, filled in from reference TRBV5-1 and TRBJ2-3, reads KAGVTQTPRYLIKTRGQQVTLSCSPISGHRSVSWYQQTPGQGLQFLFEYFSETQRNKGNFPGRFSGRQFSNSRSEMNVSTLELGDSALYLCASSLRGSTDTQYFGPGTRLTVL.

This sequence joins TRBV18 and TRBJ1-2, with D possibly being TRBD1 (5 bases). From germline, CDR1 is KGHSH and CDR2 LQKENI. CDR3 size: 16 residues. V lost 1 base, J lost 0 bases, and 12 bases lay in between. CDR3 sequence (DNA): TGTGCCAGCTCACCACAATCGGGGGGACCTAACTATGGCTACACCTTC. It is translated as CASSPQSGGPNYGYTF.

This CDR3 is CASSQNTGQGEPRSGYTF. In DNA form, the CDR3 reads TGCGCCAGCAGCCAAAATACGGGACAGGGGGAGCCTCGCTCTGGCTACACCTTC. The chain recombines TRBV4-3 with TRBJ1-2, with 11 positions matching TRBD1. Germline assignment: CDR1 LGHNA and CDR2 YSLEER. The CDR3 is 18 residues long. J lost 7 bases, V lost 2 bases, and 15 bases had no gene match.

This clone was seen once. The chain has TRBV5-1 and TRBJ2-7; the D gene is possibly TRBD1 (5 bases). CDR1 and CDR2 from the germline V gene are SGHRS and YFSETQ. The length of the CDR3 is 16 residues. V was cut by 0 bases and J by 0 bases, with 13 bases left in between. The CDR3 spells CASSLAYTGGSYEQYF. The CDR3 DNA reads TGCGCCAGCAGCTTGGCCTACACAGGCGGCTCCTACGAGCAGTACTTC.

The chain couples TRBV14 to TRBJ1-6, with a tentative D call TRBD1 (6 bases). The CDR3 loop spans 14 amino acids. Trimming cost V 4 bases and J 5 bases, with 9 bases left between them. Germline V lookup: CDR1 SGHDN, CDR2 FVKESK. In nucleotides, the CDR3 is TGTGCCAGCAGCCCAACAGGGAATAATTCACCCCTCCACTTT. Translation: CASSPTGNNSPLHF.

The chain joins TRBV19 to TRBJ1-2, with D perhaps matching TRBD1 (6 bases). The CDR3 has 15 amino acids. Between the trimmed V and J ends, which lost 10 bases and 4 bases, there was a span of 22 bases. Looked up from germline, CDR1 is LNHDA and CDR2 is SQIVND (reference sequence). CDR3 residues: CATSEAGRGGYGYTF. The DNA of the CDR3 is TGTGCCACTTCCGAGGCGGGCAGGGGTGGCTATGGCTACACCTTC.

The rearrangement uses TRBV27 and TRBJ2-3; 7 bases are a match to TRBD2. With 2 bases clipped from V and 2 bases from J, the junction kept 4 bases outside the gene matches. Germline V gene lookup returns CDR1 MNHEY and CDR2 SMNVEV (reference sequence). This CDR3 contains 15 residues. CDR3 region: CASSLRGVYTDTQYF. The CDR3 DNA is TGTGCCAGCAGTTTACGGGGGGTGTACACAGATACGCAGTATTTT.

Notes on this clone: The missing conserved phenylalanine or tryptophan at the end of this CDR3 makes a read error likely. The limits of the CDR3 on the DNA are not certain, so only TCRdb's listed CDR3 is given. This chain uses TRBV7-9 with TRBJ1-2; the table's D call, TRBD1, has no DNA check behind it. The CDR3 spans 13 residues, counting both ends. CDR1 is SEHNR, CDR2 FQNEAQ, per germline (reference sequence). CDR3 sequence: CASSSEGDRDPTC.

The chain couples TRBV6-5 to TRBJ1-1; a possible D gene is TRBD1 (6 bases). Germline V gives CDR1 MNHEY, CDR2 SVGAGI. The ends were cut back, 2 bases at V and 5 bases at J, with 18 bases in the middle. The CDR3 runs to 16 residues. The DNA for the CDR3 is TGTGCCAGCAGTTACGATCTTTCGAGGGGGGATACTGAAGCTTTCTTT. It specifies CASSYDLSRGDTEAFF.

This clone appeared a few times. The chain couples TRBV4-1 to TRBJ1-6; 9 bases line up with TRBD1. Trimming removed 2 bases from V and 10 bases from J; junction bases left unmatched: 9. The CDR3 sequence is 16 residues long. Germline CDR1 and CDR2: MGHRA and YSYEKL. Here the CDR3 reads CASSQTIQGASSPLHF. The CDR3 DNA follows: TGCGCCAGCAGCCAAACAATACAGGGGGCGAGCTCACCCCTCCACTTT.

The CDR3 reads CASSPTPGTEAFF. DNA of the CDR3: TGTGCCAGCAGCCCCACCCCCGGCACTGAAGCTTTCTTT. The chain links TRBV7-2 to TRBJ1-1; D is unclear. The germline gives CDR1 SGHTA, CDR2 FQGNSA. CDR3 size: 13 residues. Trimming stripped 5 bases from V and 4 bases from J, with 11 bases between.